This T cell receptor beta chain emerged from a study of blood T cell repertoires in COVID-19. On the study more broadly: Sample material is recorded as cDNA or gDNA derived from T cells, B-cell-depleted T cells, or PBMCs.

Sequenced by immunoSEQ multiplex PCR; TCRdb stores in-frame clones only, minus some. The sample includes approximately 70,000 clones, approximately 90% of them seen just once. CDR1 is MNHEY, CDR2 SMNVEV, per germline (reference sequence). V was pared by 6 bases and J by 0 bases, with 9 bases between. This CDR3 is 15 amino acids long. This clone was picked up a small number of times. What was sequenced was peripheral blood. The sequence was obtained from a man aged 45-60 years with COVID-19, enrolled during active disease. The chain links TRBV27 to TRBJ2-6; possible D gene TRBD1, 5 bases. The CDR3 coding sequence is TGTGCCAGCAGGGCGCAGGGCTCTGGGGCCAACGTCCTGACTTTC. Its translation is CASRAQGSGANVLTF.